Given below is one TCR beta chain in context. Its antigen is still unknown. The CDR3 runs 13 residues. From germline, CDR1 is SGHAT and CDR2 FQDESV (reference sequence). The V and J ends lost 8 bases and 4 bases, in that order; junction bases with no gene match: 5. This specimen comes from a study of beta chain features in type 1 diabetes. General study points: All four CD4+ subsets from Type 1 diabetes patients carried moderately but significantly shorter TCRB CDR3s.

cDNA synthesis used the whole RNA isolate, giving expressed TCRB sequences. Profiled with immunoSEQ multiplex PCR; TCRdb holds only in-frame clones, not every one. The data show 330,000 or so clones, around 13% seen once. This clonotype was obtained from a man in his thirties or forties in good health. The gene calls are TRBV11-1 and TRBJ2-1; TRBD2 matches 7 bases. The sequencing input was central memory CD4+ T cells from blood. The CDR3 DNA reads TGTGCCAGCGAGGGACTACAATACAATGAGCAGTTCTTC. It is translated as CASEGLQYNEQFF.